Only one count was recorded for the clone carrying this T cell receptor beta chain. Its antigen remains unidentified. The time point was: week 5, during vaccination. Every vaccination contained 300 ug of the mutant IDH1 20-mer peptide and was paired with topical imiquimod. Germline V gene data show CDR1 as MNHEY and CDR2 as SVGAGI. This CDR3 spans 15 amino acids. V shed 5 bases and J 4 bases; nucleotides not matched to a gene: 5. The data were produced by immunoSEQ multiplex PCR, yet TCRdb's version contains in-frame clones alone and is incomplete. The table records fewer than 70,000 clones, 85% to 90% of them present only once. This record belongs to a study of a mutant IDH1 vaccine in newly diagnosed glioma. Looking at the study overall: In some groups vaccination began 4-6 weeks post-radiotherapy; others received it with temozolomide. Prior therapy was radiotherapy, temozolomide, or both; most received both. Findings and caveats of the study: Pseudoprogression apparently lacked any relation to changes in top peripheral T cell clonotypes.

The sequencing here drew on PBMCs, taken from a glioma patient whose treatment included an IDH1 peptide vaccine. This receptor was taken from a woman in her thirties or forties with glioma. The genes are TRBV6-5 and TRBJ2-1, with 10 positions matching TRBD2. CDR3 region: CASSIAGGLYNEQFF. The DNA for the CDR3 is TGTGCCAGCAGTATAGCGGGGGGCCTTTACAATGAGCAGTTCTTC.